The rows below give T cell receptor beta chains drawn from one sample of a study of CD8 T cells in ankylosing spondylitis. From the 5' RACE reads, TCRdb called clonotypes with MiXCR, one entry per CDR3 protein. The table shows 450,000 to 550,000 distinct CDR3 sequences, with approximately 5% occurring only once. The sequenced sample consisted of blood, either unsorted or a sorted T cell fraction (not recorded which). The receptors come from a male donor with ankylosing spondylitis. Both conserved end residues are part of each CDR3. The D gene is left open where the match is weak. Expanded clones are given a class, and other clones once, few, many or no size at all.

>many|TRBJ1-2|-|TRBV20-1
TGCAGTGCTAAAAGGGGAAACTATGGCTACACCTTC
CSAKRGNYGYTF
>many|TRBJ1-1|-|TRBV20-1
TGCAGTGCCCCAGGACAGCCGGAGGAATTGACTGAAGCTTTCTTT
CSAPGQPEELTEAFF
>many|TRBJ1-5|-|TRBV4-3
TGCGCCAGCAGCCAAGTTGTCCAATACAATCAGCCCCAGCATTTT
CASSQVVQYNQPQHF
>many|TRBJ2-3|TRBD1|TRBV12-3/TRBV12-4
TGTGCCAGCAGTAAGACAGGGGGAACAGATACGCAGTATTTT
CASSKTGGTDTQYF
>many|TRBJ2-1|-|TRBV15
TGTGCCACCAGCAGAGAGGGGAGCTCCTACAATGAGCAGTTCTTC
CATSREGSSYNEQFF
>many|TRBJ2-5|-|TRBV10-3
TGTGCCATCAGAGAAGCAGGGCAAGAGACCCAGTACTTC
CAIREAGQETQYF
>many|TRBJ2-2|TRBD2|TRBV9
TGTGCCAGCAGCGTCGAGCTAGCGGGAGTAGGTGCCGGGGAGCTGTTTTTT
CASSVELAGVGAGELFF
>many|TRBJ1-5|TRBD1|TRBV7-2
TGTGCCAGCAGCTTAGCAACAGGGGACCAGTATCAGCCCCAGCATTTT
CASSLATGDQYQPQHF
>many|TRBJ1-5|TRBD1|TRBV6-2/TRBV6-3
TGTGCCAGCAGTTACACTACGACAGGGACCCAGCCCCAGCATTTT
CASSYTTTGTQPQHF
>-|TRBJ2-2|TRBD1|TRBV6-2/TRBV6-3
TGTGCCAGCAGTCGCGGACAGGGATTAGCCGGGGAGCTGTTTTTT
CASSRGQGLAGELFF
>many|TRBJ2-7|-|TRBV4-2
TGTGCCAGCAGCCAAGATCTGGGGAACCACGAGCAGTACTTC
CASSQDLGNHEQYF
>many|TRBJ2-5|-|TRBV6-5
TGTGCCAGCAGTCACGAAACTTCAACCCAAGAGACCCAGTACTTC
CASSHETSTQETQYF
>many|TRBJ1-1|-|TRBV7-2
TGTGCCAGCAGCCTCGCTCCCCCCAGGGGCTACAACACTGAAGCTTTCTTT
CASSLAPPRGYNTEAFF
>many|TRBJ1-3|-|TRBV6-5
TGTGCCAGCAGTTACTCAGGGGAGGGTACTGGAAACACCATATATTTT
CASSYSGEGTGNTIYF
>many|TRBJ2-1|-|TRBV9
TGTGCCAGCAGCGTAGTGGCGGGACGGTATTACAATGAGCAGTTCTTC
CASSVVAGRYYNEQFF
>many|TRBJ1-1|-|TRBV7-8
TGTGCCAGCAGCTGGGACGTGAGCACTGAAGCTTTCTTT
CASSWDVSTEAFF
>-|TRBJ2-3|-|TRBV20-1
TGCAGTGCTCTGTTAGGCAGCACAGATACGCAGTATTTT
CSALLGSTDTQYF
>many|TRBJ2-2|TRBD2|TRBV5-1
TGCGCCAGCAGCTTGGCTGGGTCCCGGGGGGCCGGGGAGCTGTTTTTT
CASSLAGSRGAGELFF
>many|TRBJ2-3|-|TRBV28
TGTGCCAGCAGCCTCCTACCCGGTACGCAGTATTTT
CASSLLPGTQYF
>few|TRBJ2-1|-|TRBV10-3
TGTGCCATCAGTGAGTTACCCGAGGCTAGCTCCTACAATGAGCAGTTCTTC
CAISELPEASSYNEQFF
>many|TRBJ2-7|-|TRBV29-1
TGCAGCGTGGCCCCAGGGGATCCCTACGAGCAGTACTTC
CSVAPGDPYEQYF
>many|TRBJ2-3|TRBD1|TRBV5-6
TGTGCCAGCAGCCTGGACAGGCCGGGCACCCACGAAGATACGCAGTATTTT
CASSLDRPGTHEDTQYF
>many|TRBJ2-5|TRBD2|TRBV10-3
TGTGCCATCAGTGAATGGCGGGAGAGGCAAGAGACCCAGTACTTC
CAISEWRERQETQYF
>many|TRBJ2-1|TRBD2|TRBV10-3
TGTAGAACTAGCGGGAGACCCCCGCCTGGGAATGAGCAGTTCTTC
CRTSGRPPPGNEQFF
>many|TRBJ2-7|-|TRBV6-1
TGTGCCAGCAGCCCCCTTCGATCCTCGTGGGAGCAGTACTTC
CASSPLRSSWEQYF
>many|TRBJ1-2|-|TRBV12-3/TRBV12-4
TGTGCCAGCAGTTTAACAGGTCTCGGCTCTGGTGGCTACACCTTC
CASSLTGLGSGGYTF
>many|TRBJ2-7|TRBD1|TRBV7-2
TGTGCCAGCAGCCAGCGGACAGGGAATATCTACGAGCAGTACTTC
CASSQRTGNIYEQYF
>many|TRBJ2-1|TRBD2|TRBV11-1
TGTGCCAGCAGCCCAGGGACTAGCGGAATATACAATGAGCAGTTCTTC
CASSPGTSGIYNEQFF
>many|TRBJ2-1|-|TRBV20-1
TGCAGTGCTAGCGGGGGTGCTCTCAATGAGCAGTTCTTC
CSASGGALNEQFF
>many|TRBJ2-1|-|TRBV12-3/TRBV12-4
TGTGCCAGCAGTTGGGGAGCTAATGAGCAGTTCTTC
CASSWGANEQFF
>many|TRBJ1-1|-|TRBV7-9
TGTGCCAGCAGCTTAGCCGTCGGGTTTGAAGCTTTCTTT
CASSLAVGFEAFF
>many|TRBJ2-2|-|TRBV5-1
TGCGCCAGCAGCTTCCGAGTGGGGGCCGGGGAGCTGTTTTTT
CASSFRVGAGELFF
>many|TRBJ1-5|-|TRBV6-5
TGTGCCAGCAGTTACTCGGAGGCCAATCAGCCCCAGCATTTT
CASSYSEANQPQHF
>many|TRBJ2-2|-|TRBV4-3
TGCGCCAGCAGCGGGGGACGGGCCGGCACCGGGGAGCTGTTTTTT
CASSGGRAGTGELFF
>few|TRBJ1-5|-|TRBV6-6
TGTGCCAGCGGGAGGACAGCGAATCAGCCCCAGCATTTT
CASGRTANQPQHF
>few|TRBJ1-2|-|TRBV5-1
TGCGCCAGCAGCTCTGAACTACAGGGAAGATATGGCTACACCTTC
CASSSELQGRYGYTF
>many|TRBJ2-3|-|TRBV20-1
TGCAGTGCTAGAGGGGGGGTGGATACGCAGTATTTT
CSARGGVDTQYF
>many|TRBJ2-5|-|TRBV20-1
TGCAGTGCTGGTCTGGGGGAGACCCAGTACTTC
CSAGLGETQYF
>many|TRBJ1-1|-|TRBV11-2
TGTGCCAGCAGCTCAATCGGGACAGAAGCTTTCTTT
CASSSIGTEAFF
>few|TRBJ2-2|-|TRBV6-1
TGTGCCAGCAGACAGGGCTCCGGGGAGCTGTTTTTT
CASRQGSGELFF
>many|TRBJ2-5|-|TRBV6-1
TGTGCCAGCAGACTTTCAGGGGACCCGACCCAGTACTTC
CASRLSGDPTQYF
>-|TRBJ2-1|-|TRBV5-1
TGCGCCAGCAGCTCCCAATTATGGCATGAGCAGTTCTTC
CASSSQLWHEQFF
>many|TRBJ2-3|-|TRBV4-1
TGCGCCAGCAGCCGGTCCGGTACGCAGTATTTT
CASSRSGTQYF
>-|TRBJ2-5|-|TRBV28
TGTGCCAGCAGTTTAAGGGGACAGACCCAGTACTTC
CASSLRGQTQYF
>many|TRBJ1-2|-|TRBV20-1
TGCAGTGCTAGAGATATTTGGGGGGCGTCCCCCATAATGGGCTACACCTTC
CSARDIWGASPIMGYTF
>many|TRBJ2-5|-|TRBV20-1
TGCAGTGCTTCCAGCGGGTCGGAGACCCAGTACTTC
CSASSGSETQYF
>many|TRBJ1-1|-|TRBV10-3
TGTGCCATCAGTGACAGTTTTACTGAAGCTTTCTTT
CAISDSFTEAFF
>many|TRBJ1-2|-|TRBV4-1
TGCGCCAGCAGCCGATTACTAGGGGCCCGCTATGGCTACACCTTC
CASSRLLGARYGYTF
>many|TRBJ1-1|-|TRBV20-1
TGCAGTGCTATTTCGAGCGTCGGGAGGGCTGAAGCTTTCTTT
CSAISSVGRAEAFF